This T cell receptor beta chain was identified in a study of blood T cell repertoires in COVID-19. For the study at large: Samples representing acute and convalescent COVID-19 were sourced from the United States, Italy and Spain.

Method: immunoSEQ multiplex PCR; TCRdb's copy keeps in-frame clones and lacks some. The data show about 210,000 clones, roughly 86% seen once. The V gene's germline CDR1 is KGHSH and CDR2 LQKENI. V shed 2 bases and J 4 bases; nucleotides not matched to a gene: 11. There are 18 residues in the CDR3. This clonotype was obtained from a man between 18 and 29 years old with active or convalescent COVID-19. Sequencing was performed on peripheral blood. The J gene is TRBJ2-5, the V gene TRBV18; 12 nucleotides align to TRBD1. CDR3 nucleotide sequence: TGTGCCAGCTCACCAACTAATTCCGGGACAGGGGGCTTAGAGACCCAGTACTTC. Translation gives CASSPTNSGTGGLETQYF. The variable domain in full, completed from reference TRBV18 and TRBJ2-5, reads NAGVMQNPRHLVRRRGQEARLRCSPMKGHSHVYWYRQLPEEGLKFMVYLQKENIIDESGMPKERFSAEFPKEGPSILRIQQVVRGDSAAYFCASSPTNSGTGGLETQYFGPGTRLLVL.